This TCR beta chain was obtained from a study of control samples from healthy donors and cancer patients. Measured with immunoSEQ multiplex PCR; TCRdb has only the in-frame clones, and not every one. The sample yields 46,000 or so clones, just over 90% seen once. V shed 2 bases and J 8 bases; nucleotides not matched to a gene: 10. The CDR3 sequence is 16 residues long. The germline gives CDR1 SGHNT, CDR2 YYREEE (reference sequence). The sequencing sample was made of PBMCs. The TCR sequence derives from a man aged 25 to 45 with colorectal cancer. This rearrangement joins TRBV5-4 to TRBJ1-2, with 12 positions matching TRBD1. CDR3 in amino acids: CASSFRDRGHPSGYTF. The CDR3 bases are TGTGCCAGCAGCTTCCGGGACAGGGGGCATCCGAGCGGCTACACCTTC.